The present T cell receptor (beta chain) was sequenced within a study of breast tumors, draining lymph nodes, adjacent tissues. Study-level findings and limits: Data fit most tumor T cells coming from lymph node, expanding in tumor. The lymph node origin of tumor T cells was framed as consistent with a hypothesis, not demonstrated.

TCRdb used MiXCR to reprocess the multiplex PCR reads, holding one entry per CDR3 protein. The sample has about 100,000 distinct CDR3 sequences; over 20% are singletons. This clonotype was picked up many times. Its antigen is not known. Samples came from axillary lymph nodes draining the breast cancer. Input material: axillary lymph node tissue. The clonotype comes from a female donor with breast cancer. Some clones in this sample may be carry-over from other donors' samples.

CDR3 in DNA: TGCGCCAGCAGCGGCGGGGGGGCTAATGAAAAACTGTTTTTT. Protein: CASSGGGANEKLFF. This sequence joins TRBV5-1 and TRBJ1-4, with D perhaps TRBD1 (5 bases). From germline, CDR1 is SGHRS and CDR2 YFSETQ. V lost 4 bases and J lost 3, with 10 bases in between. This CDR3 region has 14 residues.